Each of the 24 T cell receptor beta chains below was sequenced from the same sample in a study of CXCR4 blockade with PD-1 therapy in pancreatic cancer. Assay: immunoSEQ multiplex PCR; the TCRdb copy retains only in-frame clones and omits some. Of approximately 18,000 clones detected, about two thirds appear once; the ten largest clones hold 5.5% to 6%. The sequenced material came from tumor tissue. These receptors were taken from a human donor with pancreatic ductal adenocarcinoma.

V usage is TRBV19 and J usage is TRBJ1-6; 9 positions agree with TRBD1. The V gene end was trimmed by 5 bases and the J gene end by 14 bases; junction bases not matched to a gene: 7. The CDR3 loop spans 13 amino acids. Germline V lookup: CDR1 LNHDA, CDR2 SQIVND (reference sequence). The CDR3 protein is CASSPSGTGTLHF. CDR3 DNA: TGTGCCAGTAGTCCTAGCGGGACAGGGACCCTCCACTTT.

V usage is TRBV9 and J usage is TRBJ2-3; D is unclear. CDR3 length: 15 residues. The V gene lost 10 bases and the J gene lost 1 base, with 19 bases spanning the gap. CDR1 and CDR2 from the germline V gene are SGDLS and YYNGEE. CDR3 amino acids: CAGARSPRGTDTQYF. The CDR3 DNA reads TGTGCCGGTGCCCGATCCCCCCGGGGCACAGATACGCAGTATTTT.

This clone was detected a few times. The J gene is TRBJ2-2, the V gene TRBV6-8; D is ambiguous. Deletions cut 11 bases from V and 7 bases from J, with 14 bases between. This CDR3 comprises 12 residues. Per the germline V gene, CDR1 is MNHGY and CDR2 is SAAAGT. DNA of the CDR3: TGTGCCGTGTGGCTGGGGATCGGGGAGCTGTTTTTT. Amino acids: CAVWLGIGELFF.

The V gene is TRBV30, the J gene TRBJ2-7, with TRBD1 matching 7 bases. From germline, CDR1 is GTSNPN and CDR2 SVGIG (reference sequence). This CDR3 has 16 amino acids. The V segment lost 4 bases and the J segment 2 bases; nucleotides outside the gene matches: 14. The CDR3 is CAWTPPPGQRPYEQYF. DNA of the CDR3: TGTGCCTGGACTCCGCCCCCGGGACAGCGCCCCTACGAGCAGTACTTC.

V usage is TRBV5-1 and J usage is TRBJ2-3, with TRBD2 matching 10 bases. CDR3 size: 16 residues. From germline, CDR1 is SGHRS and CDR2 YFSETQ. Trimming cost V 3 bases and J 0 bases; bases outside gene matches: 4. CDR3 amino acids: CASSWGLATSTDTQYF. The CDR3, as DNA: TGCGCCAGCAGCTGGGGACTAGCGACGAGCACAGATACGCAGTATTTT.

This chain links TRBV28 with TRBJ1-2; perhaps TRBD1 as D (5 bases). This CDR3 contains 12 residues. V dropped 5 bases and J dropped 11 bases, with 15 bases sitting between them. From germline, CDR1 is MDHEN and CDR2 SYDVKM. The CDR3 coding sequence is TGTGCCAGCAGTCTCCGGACGGAGGGGTACACCTTC. It encodes CASSLRTEGYTF.

This clone has just a few counts. This sequence joins TRBV7-7 and TRBJ2-3, with 11 bases fitting TRBD2. Germline assignment: CDR1 SSHAT and CDR2 FNYEAQ (reference sequence). CDR3 length equals 15 residues. V gave up 6 bases and J gave up 3 bases; unmatched junction bases: 5. The DNA of the CDR3 is TGTGCCAGCAGTCCCTCTAGCGGGAGGACAGATACGCAGTATTTT. This gives the protein CASSPSSGRTDTQYF.

This chain connects TRBV6-8 to TRBJ2-2; a weak D match, TRBD2 (6 bases). With 2 bases removed from V and 5 bases from J, the gap between germline ends came to 9 bases. The germline V gene encodes CDR1 MNHGY and CDR2 SAAAGT. The CDR3 is made up of 14 amino acids. Written as DNA, the CDR3 is TGTGCCAGCAGTTACCCCAGCGGGACCGGGGAGCTGTTTTTT. Its protein product is CASSYPSGTGELFF.

This chain uses TRBV1 with TRBJ1-2. TRBV1 is termed a pseudogene. The CDR3 extends over 15 amino acids. CDR3 in DNA: TGCGCCAGCAGCCCCCAAGGGAATACTAACTATGGCTACACCTTC. It codes for CASSPQGNTNYGYTF.

The chain couples TRBV15 to TRBJ2-1; 8 bases agree with TRBD1. V was clipped by 6 bases and J by 6 bases; unmatched bases: 7. The V gene's germline CDR1 is LNHNV and CDR2 YYDKDF (reference sequence). This CDR3 comprises 14 residues. The CDR3 region has the DNA TGTGCCACCAGTCCGGGACAGGACTTCAATGAGCAGTTCTTC. The encoded protein is CATSPGQDFNEQFF.

This clone showed up just a few times. In DNA form, the CDR3 reads TGTGCCACCAGCAAACGAGGACTAGCGGGAAACACCGGGGAGCTGTTTTTT. Protein product: CATSKRGLAGNTGELFF. The rearrangement uses TRBV15 and TRBJ2-2; TRBD2 matches at 12 bases. The CDR3 is 17 residues long. Trimming cost V 4 bases and J 2 bases; bases outside gene matches: 5. Germline V gene lookup returns CDR1 LNHNV and CDR2 YYDKDF (reference sequence).

This clone was observed a handful of times. This chain connects TRBV4-1 to TRBJ1-4; a weak D match, TRBD1 (5 bases). CDR1 and CDR2 from the germline V gene are MGHRA and YSYEKL. Trimming took 2 bases from V and 10 from J, leaving 20 bases between them. This CDR3 has 16 residues. CDR3 DNA sequence: TGCGCCAGCAGCCAACGCGGGACCCCAGTCACCGGAAAACTGTTTTTT. Protein: CASSQRGTPVTGKLFF.

V gene TRBV19 combines with J gene TRBJ2-3; 9 bases are a match to TRBD2. The germline CDR1 and CDR2 sequences are LNHDA and SQIVND (reference sequence). J gave up 0 bases and V 9 bases, and 7 bases lay outside the gene matches. The CDR3 totals 15 residues. The CDR3 coding sequence is TGTGCCAGCAACCGACTAGCGGCTAGCACAGATACGCAGTATTTT. It yields the protein CASNRLAASTDTQYF.

This chain connects TRBV29-1 to TRBJ1-2, with TRBD1 identical over 9 bases. The V segment lost 3 bases and the J segment 7 bases; nucleotides outside the gene matches: 6. CDR1 is SQVTM and CDR2 is ANQGSEA in the germline V gene. The CDR3 spans 13 residues. The CDR3 sequence is CSVDPGQGSGYTF. CDR3 DNA sequence: TGCAGCGTTGATCCCGGACAGGGGAGTGGCTACACCTTC. The entire variable domain, with the rest obtained from reference TRBV29-1 and TRBJ1-2, is as follows: SAVISQKPSRDICQRGTSLTIQCQVDSQVTMMFWYRQQPGQSLTLIATANQGSEATYESGFVIDKFPISRPNLTFSTLTVSNMSPEDSSIYLCSVDPGQGSGYTFGSGTRLTVV.

This clone showed up just once. The junction does not match germline at one end; this may be a read error. The V and J genes are TRBV15 and TRBJ1-1; tentatively, D is TRBD1 (6 bases). The CDR3 loop spans 14 amino acids. CDR1 and CDR2 from the germline V gene are LNHNV and YYDKDF (reference sequence). The CDR3 region is CVTLDRGSNTEAFF. CDR3 bases: TGTGTCACCTTGGACAGAGGTTCGAACACTGAAGCTTTCTTT. The full variable domain, with the rest looked up from reference TRBV15 and TRBJ1-1, is DAMVIQNPRYQVTQFGKPVTLSCSQTLNHNVMYWYQQKSSQAPKLLFHYYDKDFNNEADTPDNFQSRRPNTSFCFLDIRSPGLGDTAMYLCVTLDRGSNTEAFFGQGTRLTVV.

The CDR3 DNA reads TGCAGCGGGGGGACAGGGCTCACTGAAGCTTTCTTT. This encodes CSGGTGLTEAFF. The chain combines TRBV29-1 with TRBJ1-1; 9 positions match TRBD1. This CDR3 region has 12 residues. V shed 7 bases and J 4 bases; nucleotides not matched to a gene: 4. Germline lookup yields CDR1 SQVTM and CDR2 ANQGSEA.

V is TRBV25-1 and J is TRBJ2-7; 8 nucleotides agree with TRBD2. The CDR3 runs 15 residues. CDR1 is MGHDK, CDR2 SYGVNS, per germline. V shed 4 bases, J shed 6 bases, and the junction held 11 bases outside the gene matches. The CDR3 sequence is CASSVLAGSFSEQYF. As DNA, the CDR3 is TGTGCCAGCAGTGTCTTAGCGGGGTCCTTTTCCGAGCAGTACTTC.

In this sample, this clone turned up once. Other DNA sequences in this specimen translate into the identical CDR3. The chain couples TRBV28 to TRBJ1-2, with D perhaps matching TRBD1 (6 bases). The CDR3 spans 14 residues. Germline CDR1 and CDR2: MDHEN and SYDVKM. V lost 2 bases and J lost 5, with 12 bases in between. In DNA form, the CDR3 reads TGTGCCAGCAGTTTAGGAGGGGGTGGTTATGGCTACACCTTC. As protein: CASSLGGGGYGYTF.

This sequence joins TRBV28 and TRBJ1-2; D uncertain. Germline CDR1 MDHEN, CDR2 SYDVKM. The CDR3 is 14 amino acids. The germline V and J ends were trimmed by 2 bases and 4 bases, with 11 bases remaining between them. The CDR3 reads CASSLGLGPYGYTF. CDR3 sequence (DNA): TGTGCCAGCAGTTTAGGGTTAGGGCCCTATGGCTACACCTTC.

This chain connects TRBV19 to TRBJ1-2; no clear D gene. The V end lost 3 bases, the J end lost 6 bases, and 17 bases lay between the germline ends. Germline CDR1 LNHDA, CDR2 SQIVND (reference sequence). This CDR3 has 15 amino acids. The CDR3 nucleotides read TGTGCCAGTAGTATTGGCACAAGAGGAATAGATGGCTACACCTTC. Amino acid sequence: CASSIGTRGIDGYTF.

This sequence joins TRBV2 and TRBJ1-4; the D gene is possibly TRBD1 (5 bases). The germline V and J ends were trimmed by 6 bases and 7 bases, with 15 bases remaining between them. Germline-derived CDR1 and CDR2 are SNHLY and FYNNEI. There are 14 residues in the CDR3. The chain's CDR3 is CASRTTGNGEKLFF. The CDR3 DNA follows: TGTGCCAGCAGGACTACAGGAAACGGTGAAAAACTGTTTTTT.

This clone was recorded once. The chain employs TRBV6-8 and TRBJ1-1, with 7 bases lining up with TRBD1. Per the germline V gene, CDR1 is MNHGY and CDR2 is SAAAGT. The CDR3 consists of 15 residues. The J segment lost 7 bases and the V segment lost 6 bases, leaving 14 bases of the junction unmatched. The CDR3 spells CASSRRRQGGGEAFF. The CDR3 DNA reads as TGTGCCAGCAGCCGACGCCGACAGGGCGGTGGTGAAGCTTTCTTT.

In regard to this clone: A read error may account for a junction end that differs from germline. The V call is TRBV18, the J call TRBJ2-1; the D gene could be TRBD1 or TRBD2 (6 bases each). The CDR3 length is 15 residues. The germline V gene encodes CDR1 KGHSH and CDR2 LQKENI. The CDR3 reads CASSRSDSGANKQFF. CDR3 coding DNA: TGTGCCAGCTCCCGGAGCGATTCGGGGGCCAATAAGCAGTTCTTC.

The V and J genes are TRBV19 and TRBJ2-1; TRBD2 aligns across 9 bases. Germline trimming cut 3 bases from V and 13 bases from J; bases unmatched to any gene: 7. The CDR3 sequence is 13 residues long. Looked up from germline, CDR1 is LNHDA and CDR2 is SQIVND (reference sequence). Here the CDR3 DNA reads TGTGCCAGTAGTATGACTAGCGGCCTGGACCAGTTCTTC. Its translation: CASSMTSGLDQFF.